The 24 T cell receptor beta chains presented below share a single source sample, sequenced in a study of OX40 agonist ivuxolimab in advanced cancers. The assay was immunoSEQ multiplex PCR, and TCRdb's table has in-frame clones only and misses some. Of approximately 32,000 clones detected, approximately 89% appear once; the ten largest clones hold about 8.2%. This specimen was CD4+ or CD8+ T cells sorted from blood, taken in a trial of the OX40 agonist ivuxolimab. These receptor sequences come from an adult with an advanced solid tumor such as melanoma, head and neck, liver or kidney cancer.

The rearrangement uses TRBV18 and TRBJ1-1; D may be TRBD1 (5 bases). The V and J ends lost 4 bases and 1 base respectively, with 13 bases between them. Germline lookup yields CDR1 KGHSH and CDR2 LQKENI. This CDR3 has 15 residues. The CDR3 here is CASSLTTERNTEAFF. The CDR3 DNA reads TGTGCCAGCTCACTTACGACAGAGCGGAACACTGAAGCTTTCTTT.

The rearrangement uses TRBV11-3 and TRBJ2-1, with D perhaps given as TRBD1 or TRBD2 (5 bases each). This CDR3 is built from 18 residues. Germline V gene sequence: CDR1 SGHNT, CDR2 YENEEA. V lost 1 base, J lost 0 bases, and 16 bases lay in between. The CDR3 bases are TGTGCCAGCAGCTTAGGGGATTCATGGGACCACTCCTACAATGAGCAGTTCTTC. This encodes CASSLGDSWDHSYNEQFF.

J is TRBJ1-5 and V is TRBV7-8; the match to TRBD1 covers 9 bases. This CDR3 is 15 amino acids long. In germline, CDR1 is SGHVS, CDR2 FQNEAQ. V dropped 5 bases and J dropped 3; count of bases not matched to a gene: 5. The CDR3 nucleotides are TGTGCCAGCAGCCCCGGGACAGGGATCAATCAGCCCCAGCATTTT. Encoded protein: CASSPGTGINQPQHF.

The chain recombines TRBV30 with TRBJ2-6; 8 bases align to TRBD1. CDR1 is GTSNPN and CDR2 is SVGIG in the germline V gene (reference sequence). CDR3 size: 17 residues. The V gene end was trimmed by 0 bases and the J gene end by 1 base; junction bases not matched to a gene: 5. The CDR3 region is CAWSVLRTGSGANVLTF. The CDR3 bases are TGTGCCTGGAGTGTCCTCAGGACAGGGTCTGGGGCCAACGTCCTGACTTTC.

About this clone itself: The junction and the germline gene differ at one end; a read error may be behind it. This chain uses TRBV7-2 with TRBJ2-7, with 9 bases matching TRBD2. The germline V gene has CDR1 SGHTA and CDR2 FQGNSA. The CDR3 spans 16 residues. The CDR3 nucleotides read TGTGCCAGCAGTTTAGGCCTTAGCGGGAGTGGATACGAGCAGTACTTC. The encoded protein is CASSLGLSGSGYEQYF.

The chain has TRBV9 and TRBJ1-5, with D maybe TRBD1 (6 bases). CDR3 length: 14 amino acids. Germline V CDR1 and CDR2: SGDLS, YYNGEE. The germline V and J ends were trimmed by 4 bases and 2 bases, with 10 bases remaining between them. The CDR3 spells CASSSGAGNQPQHF. DNA for the CDR3: TGTGCCAGCAGCTCAGGGGCTGGCAATCAGCCCCAGCATTTT.

The rearrangement uses TRBV6-5 and TRBJ1-1, with 9 bases aligning to TRBD1. This CDR3 has 15 amino acids. Germline V CDR1 and CDR2: MNHEY, SVGAGI. The junction had 6 bases not matched to a gene; V was cut back by 6 bases and J by 1 base. The CDR3 DNA reads TGTGCCAGCAGGCGGGGACAGGGTTCGAACACTGAAGCTTTCTTT. Translation gives CASRRGQGSNTEAFF.

Written as DNA, the CDR3 is TGTGCCAGCAGGAGGAGCACAGATACGCAGTATTTT. It specifies CASRRSTDTQYF. V usage is TRBV28 and J usage is TRBJ2-3; no firm D call. With 6 bases removed from V and 0 bases from J, the gap between germline ends came to 4 bases. CDR3 length: 12 amino acids. In germline, CDR1 is MDHEN, CDR2 SYDVKM.

This clone has a single count. V and J are TRBV21-1 and TRBJ1-1; TRBD1 was called by the table and not checked on the DNA. TRBV21-1 is a pseudogene locus. This CDR3 is built from 19 residues. This CDR3 reads CASSIGALRGRMGNTEAFF. The CDR3 DNA is TGTGCCAGCAGCATTGGGGCCTTGAGGGGGCGCATGGGGAACACTGAAGCTTTCTTT.

The V and J genes are TRBV11-3 and TRBJ1-1; D not resolved. This CDR3 is 15 amino acids long. CDR1 is SGHNT and CDR2 is YENEEA in the germline V gene. V was shortened by 1 base and J by 5 bases, with 14 bases between the two germline ends. The CDR3 nucleotides read TGTGCCAGCAGCTTAGGGGTCGCTCAAGGGACTGAAGCTTTCTTT. Its translation: CASSLGVAQGTEAFF.

The rearrangement joins TRBV19 to TRBJ2-6; TRBD2 matches 15 bases. Per germline, CDR1 LNHDA and CDR2 SQIVND (reference sequence). This CDR3 spans 21 amino acids. The ends lost 7 bases at V and 0 bases at J; junction bases unmatched: 13. CDR3 DNA sequence: TGTGCCAGTAAAGGGGGGACTAGCGGGAGGACCACCCTCTCTGGGGCCAACGTCCTGACTTTC. Protein sequence: CASKGGTSGRTTLSGANVLTF. The full variable domain, rest sourced from reference TRBV19 and TRBJ2-6, is DGGITQSPKYLFRKEGQNVTLSCEQNLNHDAMYWYRQDPGQGLRLIYYSQIVNDFQKGDIAEGYSVSREKKESFPLTVTSAQKNPTAFYLCASKGGTSGRTTLSGANVLTFGAGSRLTVL.

The chain links TRBV7-2 to TRBJ2-7; D not certain. V was trimmed by 2 bases and J by 0 bases, leaving 5 bases between them. Germline V gives CDR1 SGHTA, CDR2 FQGNSA. This CDR3 comprises 13 residues. The CDR3 DNA reads TGTGCCAGCAGCTTAAGTGACTCCTACGAGCAGTACTTC. Protein: CASSLSDSYEQYF.

The chain uses TRBV13 and TRBJ2-3, with TRBD1 as a possible D gene (6 bases). The germline V gene encodes CDR1 PRHDT and CDR2 FYEKMQ (reference sequence). Trimming shortened V by 7 bases and J by 11 bases, and 16 bases separated the two germline ends. The CDR3 is 12 residues long. The CDR3 region is CASTPGQGRQYF. CDR3 DNA sequence: TGTGCCAGCACTCCGGGGCAGGGGAGGCAGTATTTT. The full variable domain, rest sourced from reference TRBV13 and TRBJ2-3, is AAGVIQSPRHLIKEKRETATLKCYPIPRHDTVYWYQQGPGQDPQFLISFYEKMQSDKGSIPDRFSAQQFSDYHSELNMSSLELGDSALYFCASTPGQGRQYFGPGTRLTVL.

The rearrangement links TRBV5-1 to TRBJ1-1, with TRBD1 identical over 7 bases. Unmatched junction bases numbered 3, after V lost 2 bases and J lost 2 bases. The CDR3 sequence is 14 residues long. Germline loops: CDR1 SGHRS, CDR2 YFSETQ. This CDR3 is CASSLQGTNTEAFF. CDR3 DNA sequence: TGCGCCAGCAGCTTACAGGGGACTAACACTGAAGCTTTCTTT.

This rearrangement joins TRBV7-2 to TRBJ1-3; 7 nucleotides agree with TRBD1. Trimming at V came to 1 base and at J to 0 bases, leaving 3 bases not matched to a gene. This CDR3 region has 16 residues. Germline CDR1 reads SGHTA; CDR2 reads FQGNSA. The DNA for the CDR3 is TGTGCCAGCAGCTTAGTTGGGACAGTCTCTGGAAACACCATATATTTT. Amino acids: CASSLVGTVSGNTIYF.

The chain recombines TRBV15 with TRBJ1-1; D remains unclear. The CDR3 totals 14 residues. Germline V gene data show CDR1 as LNHNV and CDR2 as YYDKDF (reference sequence). Between the trimmed V and J ends, which lost 0 bases and 5 bases, there was a span of 10 bases. The CDR3 here is CATSRDNGLTEAFF. The CDR3 nucleotides are TGTGCCACCAGCAGAGATAATGGACTAACTGAAGCTTTCTTT.

This clone appeared a single time. The gene calls are TRBV7-2 and TRBJ2-5; tentatively, D is TRBD2 (5 bases). Germline loops: CDR1 SGHTA, CDR2 FQGNSA. The CDR3 loop spans 14 amino acids. V was pared by 7 bases and J by 5 bases, with 17 bases between. The CDR3 region has the DNA TGTGCCAGCATCAAGGACCACCGGAGGGAGACCCAGTACTTC. Protein sequence: CASIKDHRRETQYF. The full variable domain, its missing parts supplied by reference TRBV7-2 and TRBJ2-5, is GAGVSQSPSNKVTEKGKDVELRCDPISGHTALYWYRQSLGQGLEFLIYFQGNSAPDKSGLPSDRFSAERTGGSVSTLTIQRTQQEDSAVYLCASIKDHRRETQYFGPGTRLLVL.

The J gene is TRBJ2-7, the V gene TRBV12-1. TRBV12-1 is designated a pseudogene. CDR3 size: 15 residues. Here the CDR3 DNA reads TGTGCCAGCAGCCCCGTTGCCTCAGAAACTTACGAGCAGTACTTC. Translating gives CASSPVASETYEQYF.

The chain recombines TRBV18 with TRBJ2-7; no clear D gene. Trimming took 3 bases from V and 7 from J, leaving 10 bases between them. Germline CDR1 reads KGHSH; CDR2 reads LQKENI. The CDR3 spans 12 residues. The CDR3 here is CASSPSTREQYF. CDR3 DNA sequence: TGTGCCAGCTCACCGAGCACGAGGGAGCAGTACTTC.

V is TRBV7-2 and J is TRBJ1-4, with 7 bases fitting TRBD1. From germline, CDR1 is SGHTA and CDR2 FQGNSA. The CDR3 sequence is 13 residues long. Trimming at V came to 5 bases and at J to 14 bases, leaving 11 bases not matched to a gene. CDR3 amino acids: CASSPNSGQQLFF. CDR3 bases: TGTGCCAGCAGCCCGAATTCGGGACAGCAGCTGTTTTTT.

The chain couples TRBV19 to TRBJ1-5, with unresolved D. The germline V gene has CDR1 LNHDA and CDR2 SQIVND (reference sequence). This CDR3 region has 13 residues. V gave up 7 bases and J gave up 3 bases, with 10 bases separating them. Written as DNA, the CDR3 is TGTGCCAGTACGGAACAGATCAATCAGCCCCAGCATTTT. Encoded protein: CASTEQINQPQHF.

This clone was seen a single time. The chain is built from TRBV28 and TRBJ1-3, with D possibly TRBD1 on 6 matching bases. Germline-derived CDR1 and CDR2 are MDHEN and SYDVKM. Trimming removed 7 bases from V and 3 bases from J, with 13 bases in between. The CDR3 runs to 14 residues. CDR3 in DNA: TGTGCCAGCACGGGGGGCCTGGGTGGAAACACCATATATTTT. Its protein is CASTGGLGGNTIYF.

The chain recombines TRBV27 with TRBJ2-7; 7 bases fit TRBD2. V gave up 8 bases and J gave up 2 bases; unmatched junction bases: 6. Germline CDR1 MNHEY, CDR2 SMNVEV (reference sequence). The CDR3 has 13 residues. The CDR3 region is CASRASGTYEQYF. For the CDR3, the DNA is TGTGCCAGCCGGGCTAGCGGAACCTACGAGCAGTACTTC.

This chain links TRBV11-3 with TRBJ2-5; a possible D gene is TRBD1 (5 bases). The CDR3 loop spans 13 amino acids. Trimming took off 0 bases at V and 3 bases at J, with 5 bases between the two ends. Germline CDR1 reads SGHNT; CDR2 reads YENEEA. The CDR3 DNA reads as TGTGCCAGCAGCTTAGACAGGGAAGAGACCCAGTACTTC. Amino acid sequence: CASSLDREETQYF.